Below are 16 T cell receptor beta chains sequenced from a single sample in a study of blood T cell repertoires in COVID-19. The protocol was immunoSEQ multiplex PCR, while the TCRdb copy is restricted to in-frame clones and leaves out a portion. This table has 250,000 to 350,000 clones, around 87% appearing once. The specimen sequenced was peripheral blood. The receptor set was obtained from a woman aged 50 to 65 who had recovered from COVID-19.

The sample holds one count of this clone. Other DNA variants within this sample encode the same CDR3. The gene calls are TRBV5-1 and TRBJ1-1; D perhaps matches TRBD1 (6 bases). Trimming pared 0 bases from V and 11 bases from J, leaving 11 bases between. CDR1 is SGHRS, CDR2 YFSETQ, per germline. CDR3 length equals 12 residues. This chain's CDR3 is CASSLEQGRAFF. For the CDR3, the DNA is TGCGCCAGCAGCTTGGAACAGGGCCGCGCTTTCTTT.

V gene TRBV28 combines with J gene TRBJ2-5; 8 positions agree with TRBD2. Unmatched junction bases numbered 10, after V lost 5 bases and J lost 8 bases. Per the germline V gene, CDR1 is MDHEN and CDR2 is SYDVKM. This CDR3 contains 14 residues. CDR3 region: CASSVSGDVQTQYF. The CDR3 DNA reads TGTGCCAGCAGTGTTAGCGGGGACGTACAAACCCAGTACTTC.

In its sample, this clone was seen once. The sample contains more than one DNA sequence encoding this CDR3. The chain is built from TRBV29-1 and TRBJ1-1; 10 nucleotides agree with TRBD1. V lost 7 bases, J lost 7 bases, and 3 bases stayed unmatched. CDR1 is SQVTM and CDR2 is ANQGSEA in the germline V gene. The CDR3 length is 11 residues. The CDR3 region is CSARDRGEAFF. The CDR3 DNA reads as TGCAGCGCACGGGACAGGGGTGAAGCTTTCTTT.

The chain carries TRBV5-1 and TRBJ2-7; 11 bases are shared with TRBD1. Germline CDR1 SGHRS, CDR2 YFSETQ. There are 15 residues in the CDR3. Trimming at V came to 4 bases and at J to 4 bases, leaving 7 bases not matched to a gene. In DNA, the CDR3 is TGCGCCAGCAGCCCGGGGACAGGGGGTGGGTACGAGCAGTACTTC. Its protein is CASSPGTGGGYEQYF.

The chain joins TRBV7-4 to TRBJ2-7; 7 positions agree with TRBD1. The ends lost 8 bases at V and 1 base at J; junction bases unmatched: 17. Germline V gene data show CDR1 as SGHVT and CDR2 as SQSDAQ. CDR3 length equals 17 residues. Here the CDR3 DNA reads TGTGCCAGCGGTGCGCGGTCCTCCGGGACAGCATCCTACGAGCAGTACTTC. It is translated as CASGARSSGTASYEQYF. The full variable domain, completed using reference TRBV7-4 and TRBJ2-7, is GAGVSQSPRYKVAKRGRDVALRCDSISGHVTLYWYRQTLGQGSEVLTYSQSDAQRDKSGRPSGRFSAERPERSVSTLKIQRTEQGDSAVYLCASGARSSGTASYEQYFGPGTRLTVT.

The rearrangement links TRBV18 to TRBJ1-5; 9 positions agree with TRBD1. Germline trimming cut 3 bases from V and 3 bases from J; bases unmatched to any gene: 6. Germline loops: CDR1 KGHSH, CDR2 LQKENI. The CDR3 has 16 residues. The CDR3 reads CASSPGTGISNQPQHF. The CDR3 nucleotides are TGTGCCAGCTCACCCGGGACAGGGATCTCCAATCAGCCCCAGCATTTT.

The V and J genes are TRBV28 and TRBJ1-2; 8 bases fit TRBD1. The junction had 10 bases not matched to a gene; V was cut back by 1 base and J by 6 bases. CDR3 size: 16 residues. CDR1 MDHEN and CDR2 SYDVKM come from the germline V gene. The CDR3 protein is CASSLFDRGKRDGYTF. The CDR3 DNA is TGTGCCAGCAGTTTATTCGACAGGGGAAAACGGGATGGCTACACCTTC.

The chain is built from TRBV19 and TRBJ2-3, with 9 bases matching TRBD2. CDR3 length: 15 amino acids. Germline V gene data show CDR1 as LNHDA and CDR2 as SQIVND (reference sequence). The junction had 4 bases not matched to a gene; V was cut back by 2 bases and J by 4 bases. The CDR3: CASSIWRGGSDTQYF. The CDR3 DNA follows: TGTGCCAGTAGTATATGGCGGGGGGGCTCAGATACGCAGTATTTT.

The chain recombines TRBV27 with TRBJ2-3; 7 nucleotides line up with TRBD1. Germline assignment: CDR1 MNHEY and CDR2 SMNVEV (reference sequence). V shed 2 bases and J 4 bases; nucleotides not matched to a gene: 0. CDR3 length: 13 residues. The CDR3 here is CASSLQGADTQYF. The CDR3 nucleotides read TGTGCCAGCAGTTTACAGGGGGCAGATACGCAGTATTTT.

The chain couples TRBV10-3 to TRBJ2-5; the D gene is possibly TRBD2 (5 bases). Per germline, CDR1 ENHRY and CDR2 SYGVKD. V was trimmed by 0 bases and J by 3 bases, leaving 5 bases between them. The length of the CDR3 is 13 residues. CDR3 sequence: CAISESREETQYF. DNA of the CDR3: TGTGCCATCAGTGAGTCGCGGGAAGAGACCCAGTACTTC.

This chain uses TRBV6-6 with TRBJ2-5; no definite D call. Germline V gene lookup returns CDR1 MNHNY and CDR2 SVGAGI (reference sequence). The V gene lost 2 bases and the J gene lost 3 bases, with 10 bases spanning the gap. The CDR3 runs 14 residues. The CDR3: CASSYATFEETQYF. CDR3 coding DNA: TGTGCCAGCAGTTACGCCACTTTCGAAGAGACCCAGTACTTC.

The V call is TRBV18, the J call TRBJ1-2; TRBD1 agrees at 7 bases. Germline V gene data show CDR1 as KGHSH and CDR2 as LQKENI. The V gene end was trimmed by 0 bases and the J gene end by 6 bases; junction bases not matched to a gene: 7. The CDR3 runs to 15 residues. CDR3 DNA sequence: TGTGCCAGCTCACCACCTCGTGACAGGGCGGATGGCTACACCTTC. Protein product: CASSPPRDRADGYTF.

This chain links TRBV25-1 with TRBJ1-1; D gene unclear. Between the trimmed V and J ends, which lost 1 base and 10 bases, there was a span of 10 bases. Germline CDR1 MGHDK, CDR2 SYGVNS. The CDR3 length is 12 residues. The CDR3 region is CASSESELRAFF. Written as DNA, the CDR3 is TGTGCCAGCAGTGAATCGGAGCTCAGAGCTTTCTTT.

J is TRBJ1-1 and V is TRBV19; 9 nucleotides line up with TRBD1. Per the germline V gene, CDR1 is LNHDA and CDR2 is SQIVND (reference sequence). V lost 3 bases and J lost 10; bases outside the gene matches: 9. This CDR3 has 14 residues. CDR3 DNA sequence: TGTGCCAGTAGTATGAGGGACAGGGCGCTTGGAGCTTTCTTT. Amino acid sequence: CASSMRDRALGAFF.

This chain connects TRBV28 to TRBJ2-7; 9 positions match TRBD1. Germline values: CDR1 MDHEN, CDR2 SYDVKM. The CDR3 has 17 residues. With V trimmed by 6 bases and J by 4 bases, 16 bases remained unmatched. The CDR3 region has the DNA TGTGCCAGCAGACAGTTTCCCCGGGACAGGGCTCGTTACGAGCAGTACTTC. This gives the protein CASRQFPRDRARYEQYF.

The rearrangement uses TRBV7-6 and TRBJ1-5; weak D call: TRBD1 (5 bases). CDR1 is SGHVS and CDR2 is FNYEAQ in the germline V gene. Trimming left V 3 bases short and J 3 bases short, with 15 bases between. This CDR3 has 16 amino acids. CDR3 sequence (DNA): TGTGCCAGCAGCTTGGGGGGGAGGGACCTCAATCAGCCCCAGCATTTT. Its translation: CASSLGGRDLNQPQHF.